What follows describes a single TCR beta chain. This clonotype was counted only a few times. It lacks a known antigen. The sample holds no much larger clone one base away, and base qualities are not on file. Including cysteine and phenylalanine, the CDR3 has 15 amino acids. Only the CDR3 DNA is retained, 45 bases long and in frame from the first base. The germline V gene (reference sequence) supplies CDR1 SEHNR and CDR2 FQNEAQ. The germline ends are 20 bases apart after V is trimmed by 8 bases and J by 4 bases. The sample is drawn from a study of naive and memory T cell subsets (dated by TCRdb to 2015 to 2018). Concerning the study at large: Sorted naive and memory T cell subsets from peripheral blood were analyzed in the study using a UMI-based, open-source pipeline for TCR alpha and beta sequencing. Complete agreement was observed between the functional CMV T cell responses and the IgG serology results. RNA was DNase-treated and reverse transcribed with TCR constant-region primers, mostly using SuperScript III. The paper as a whole reports these results and caveats: In both CD4 and CD8 cells, going from naive through CM, EM and EMRA, the Gini index went up while Shannon and inverse Simpson diversity went down. The repertoire findings for the naive and memory subsets could not be validated against a ground truth, as none was available. Once error correction was done, more than 90% of naive TCR sequences showed up just once, which made the naive abundance distributions much steeper than those of the memory subsets. A power law was followed by TCR abundance, with an exponent that differed between naive and memory subsets but was consistent across the three individuals. RNA-based TCR counts may be influenced by expression changes linked to T cell activation and differentiation. A few larger clonotypes were present in naive repertoires, particularly the CD8 repertoires, and these clonotypes were possibly memory cells re-expressing CD45RA. A clonotype was defined as a single alpha or beta chain sequence rather than as a paired alpha/beta receptor.

From the second PCR step onward, the TCR alpha chain libraries and the TCR beta chain libraries were amplified separately. CMV status of each donor was established by measuring IFNgamma production from CD4+ T cells after fresh PBMCs were stimulated overnight with CMV viral lysate. Miltenyi beads were used first to positively select CD4 T cells, and CD8 T cells were then positively selected from the CD4-negative fraction. Cells stained for CD3, CD4, CD8, CD45RA, CD27 and a live/dead dye were sorted on a BD Aria II into four subsets by CD45RA and CD27. Three healthy volunteers provided blood, and each donor's sample was split into CD4 and CD8 T cells and then further divided into four differentiation subsets. Roughly 120 ml of peripheral blood was collected from each donor, and PBMC were isolated from the blood using Ficoll-Paque PLUS density-gradient centrifugation. Sorted cells were lysed in RLT buffer, and RNA was extracted with a Qiagen RNeasy kit and stored at -80°C.

Library creation used UMI-ligation and nested PCR. An equimolar mix of two oligonucleotides covering both TRBC1 and TRBC2 was used as the beta constant-region primer. The ligated cDNA went through four rounds of PCR with nested alpha and beta constant-region primers together with the SP2 primer. T4 RNA ligase 1 ligated a single-stranded oligonucleotide carrying the SP2 primer and a 12-nucleotide UMI to the cDNA 3' end. The ligation reaction was incubated at 16°C for roughly 19-24 hours. To avoid over-amplification, PCR2 was usually performed as a SYBR Green qPCR and halted once a predetermined threshold was reached. Apart from the first purification, every purification step used Agencourt AMPure XP magnetic beads. Library quantification was done by Qubit, followed by a TapeStation check on which the main peak was expected at around 650 bp. Pooled libraries were sequenced on an Illumina MiSeq using v2 2x251 paired-end kits, and typically roughly 0.95-2.1 million reads were obtained per sample. Each sample library was pooled at 4 nM, and about 4.5-7.5% PhiX was included to improve cluster recognition. Turning to the authors' computational methods: Decombinator assigned V and J genes to Demultiplexor-processed FASTQ reads by tag matching, allowing a single base-pair mismatch. Collapsinator used UMIs to correct both sequencing errors and frequency errors arising from PCR heterogeneity. CDR3Translator translated TCRs and extracted CDR3s from the conserved cysteine to the FGXG phenylalanine, flagging non-productive sequences. Repertoires were subsampled to equal numbers of UMI-defined TCRs before Gini, Shannon entropy and inverse Simpson indices were calculated. Clonotype abundance distributions were fitted to a power law by maximum likelihood within the linear range. When run on a single naive CD8 sample, MIGEC and the pipeline yielded similar UMI counts, similar unique TCR numbers and similar clonal distributions. In one analysis, naive TCRs that were also found in any memory subset of the same donor were excluded from the naive repertoire. The repertoires were searched for 7,322 CMV-associated CDR3 sequences that had been compiled from VDJdb and a published dataset. In-frame beta chains were kept once TCRdb had trimmed the public reads at Q25 with fastp and called clones with MiXCR. CDR3 protein sequences are deduplicated, and each keeps its most common genes and DNA. In this record, the V and J calls reflect TCRdb's handling and not the investigators' own analysis. The sample table shows some 110,000 distinct CDR3 sequences, and 14% are seen once. The ten largest account for 2.8% of the sample.

The sequenced material came from naive CD8+ T cells from blood. The cell subset or site label corresponds to: naive T cells, CD45RA high CD27+. Recombination joined TRBV7-9 with TRBJ2-5, with no reliable assignment of the D segment. This clonotype was sampled from a human donor in good health. The CDR3 loop reads CASSSGGAPGETQYF. The sequenced DNA is TGTGCCAGCTCATCTGGCGGAGCTCCCGGAGAGACCCAGTACTTC.